The source of this T cell receptor beta chain is a study of blood T cell repertoires in COVID-19. Overall study context: Acute and convalescent COVID-19 specimens originated in the United States, Italy and Spain.

TCRdb's table, derived via immunoSEQ multiplex PCR, lists solely in-frame clones and lacks some. The sample shows 250,000 to 350,000 clones, about 81% of them seen only once. Seattle patient enrollment occurred during active infection, with longitudinal follow-up thereafter. Sequenced input: peripheral blood. The receptor was derived from a human donor with COVID-19, enrolled during active disease. The donor label of this sample is uncertain.

The CDR3 nucleotides read TGTGCCAGCAGCCCGCCCCGGGGGGGGGATGGCTACACCTTC. This gives the protein CASSPPRGGDGYTF. The chain uses TRBV3-1 (or the pseudogene TRBV3-2) and TRBJ1-2; tentative D call: TRBD1 (5 bases). The V gene's germline CDR1 is LGHDT and CDR2 YNNKEL (reference sequence). This CDR3 comprises 14 residues. V gave up 4 bases and J gave up 6 bases, with 15 bases separating them.